The subject of this entry is one T cell receptor (beta chain). Its specificity is not known. The data belong to a study of cytomegalovirus exposure and HLA in healthy donors. Vbeta (60) and Jbeta (13) primers were used in the PCR. Using immunoSEQ multiplex PCR, the repertoire was profiled, and TCRdb retains in-frame clones only, with some absent. Seen here are roughly 160,000 clones, roughly 80% observed once, and the top ten hold about 7.7%. Study results and limitations: Earlier results showed most TCR beta V segments being productive about 87% or about 30% of the time.

CDR1 is SGHAT, CDR2 FQDESV, per germline (reference sequence). CDR3 size: 13 residues. Trimming took off 3 bases at V and 6 bases at J, with 11 bases between the two ends. The receptor's source is a woman aged 40 to 50 in good health and CMV-seropositive. The sequencing sample was made of PBMCs. J is TRBJ1-1 and V is TRBV11-1; D not resolved. The CDR3 here is CASSFVAGSEAFF. The CDR3 DNA follows: TGTGCCAGCAGCTTTGTTGCAGGCTCTGAAGCTTTCTTT. Using reference TRBV11-1 and TRBJ1-1 for the parts outside the CDR3, the full variable domain is EAEVAQSPRYKITEKSQAVAFWCDPISGHATLYWYRQILGQGPELLVQFQDESVVDDSQLPKDRFSAERLKGVDSTLKIQPAELGDSAMYLCASSFVAGSEAFFGQGTRLTVV.